Listed below are T cell receptor beta chains from one sample, sequenced in a study of shared clonotypes between healthy human individuals. TCRdb's table, derived via immunoSEQ multiplex PCR, lists solely in-frame clones and lacks some. Altogether 2 million to 3 million clones are present, roughly 93% being singletons, with the ten largest covering about 0.39%. The specimen sequenced was naive CD4+ T cells from PBMCs. The receptors were sampled from a man between 18 and 35 years old in good health. Some clones in this sample may be carry-over from other donors' samples. CDR3s include the opening cysteine and the closing phenylalanine or tryptophan. Fields, in order: D gene, V gene, clone size, J gene, CDR3 DNA, CDR3 protein. A D gene is named only where the DNA matches it firmly. Where a row states a size, it is once, few, many or the class of an expanded clone; other rows omit it.

-,TRBV4-1,-,TRBJ2-3,TGCGCCAGCAGCCAAGATATCGCAGGGAAAGATACGCAGTATTTT,CASSQDIAGKDTQYF
-,TRBV6-1,-,TRBJ1-2,TGTGCCAGCAGTGAAAAGGGAACAGTCTATGGCTACACCTTC,CASSEKGTVYGYTF
TRBD2,TRBV5-4,-,TRBJ2-7,TGTGCCAGCAGCTGGGGTAGCGGGAGGCCAACCTACGAGCAGTACTTC,CASSWGSGRPTYEQYF
TRBD2,TRBV5-4,few,TRBJ2-5,TGTGCCAGCAGCTTGGGACTAGCGGCCCAAGAGACCCAGTACTTC,CASSLGLAAQETQYF
TRBD2,TRBV7-3,-,TRBJ2-2,TGTGCCAGCAGCCGTAGGACCCAGCGGGAGAACACCGGGGAGCTGTTTTTT,CASSRRTQRENTGELFF
-,TRBV28,once,TRBJ1-5,TGTGCCAGCAGTCCCCACCCCTGGGCTAGCAATCAGCCCCAGCATTTT,CASSPHPWASNQPQHF
TRBD2,TRBV5-4,-,TRBJ2-7,TGTGCCAGCAGCCCCGGGACTAGCGGGAGTAACTACGAGCAGTACTTC,CASSPGTSGSNYEQYF
TRBD2,TRBV7-2,-,TRBJ2-3,TGTGCCAGCAGCCCCTTAGCGGGAGGAGTCACAGATACGCAGTATTTT,CASSPLAGGVTDTQYF
-,TRBV6-6,-,TRBJ2-7,TGTGCCAGCAGTTACTCGGACAGCTCCTACGAGCAGTACTTC,CASSYSDSSYEQYF
TRBD1,TRBV15,-,TRBJ2-7,TGTGCCACCAGCAGGACAGGGGGCGGGTACGAGCAGTACTTC,CATSRTGGGYEQYF
-,TRBV30,-,TRBJ2-7,TGTGCCTGGAGTGTACCTTACGAGCAGTACTTC,CAWSVPYEQYF
-,TRBV28,-,TRBJ2-7,TGTGCCAGCAGTTTATTGGGCGGCGGAGGACTTTACGAGCAGTACTTC,CASSLLGGGGLYEQYF
TRBD1,TRBV5-1,once,TRBJ1-2,TGCGCCAGCAGCACAAGGGACCAGGGGGCAGGGTATGGCTACACCTTC,CASSTRDQGAGYGYTF
-,TRBV18,-,TRBJ2-3,TGTGCCAGCTCACCCAAGAGGCCCCCCCTCACAGATACGCAGTATTTT,CASSPKRPPLTDTQYF
-,TRBV7-2,-,TRBJ2-7,TGTGCCAGCAGCCGTAGCGGCAAAAACTCCTACGAGCAGTACTTC,CASSRSGKNSYEQYF
-,TRBV5-1,-,TRBJ1-4,TGCGCCAGCAGCTTGGCCCCGGATGGGGCTAATGAAAAACTGTTTTTT,CASSLAPDGANEKLFF
TRBD2,TRBV28,-,TRBJ2-1,TGTGCCAGCAGTTCCCCAGCTAGCGGGAGCGCCGGCTCCTACAATGAGCAGTTCTTC,CASSSPASGSAGSYNEQFF
TRBD1,TRBV27,once,TRBJ2-7,TGTGCCAGCAGTCTATTTACCGACAGGGGGACCTACGAGCAGTACTTC,CASSLFTDRGTYEQYF
-,TRBV19,-,TRBJ1-4,TGTGCCAGTAGTCAACATCCATGGGGGGAAAAACTGTTTTTT,CASSQHPWGEKLFF
-,TRBV18,-,TRBJ2-7,TGTGCCAGCTCACCACCAACAGGGCAGGACGAGCAGTACTTC,CASSPPTGQDEQYF
TRBD2,TRBV30,-,TRBJ2-1,TGTGCCTGTCCCGGGGGGTACAATGAGCAGTTCTTC,CACPGGYNEQFF
TRBD2,TRBV5-6,-,TRBJ2-3,TGTGCCAGCACCCCCCCCGGGACTAGAGGGACAGATACGCAGTATTTT,CASTPPGTRGTDTQYF
TRBD2,TRBV7-2,once,TRBJ2-1,TGTGCCAGCAGCTCCCCTACGGGAGGTGAGCAGTTCTTC,CASSSPTGGEQFF
-,TRBV15,-,TRBJ1-5,TGTGCCACCAGCAGGCCCGTGGGTTTCGATCAGCCCCAGCATTTT,CATSRPVGFDQPQHF
TRBD2,TRBV7-3,-,TRBJ2-1,TGTGCCAGCAGCCCTAGGACTAGCGGGAGACGAGTGGAGCAGTTCTTC,CASSPRTSGRRVEQFF
-,TRBV19,-,TRBJ1-4,TGTGCCAGTATGGTGGGGGGTGCCGGTGAAAAACTGTTTTTT,CASMVGGAGEKLFF